The next 2 T cell receptor beta chains were all read from a single sample in a study of cytomegalovirus exposure and HLA in healthy donors. PCR used 60 Vbeta primers and 13 Jbeta primers. Clones were sequenced by immunoSEQ multiplex PCR, and TCRdb holds only the in-frame ones, with some missing. The table shows nearly 110,000 clones, with around 80% occurring only once. The specimen was PBMCs. The receptors come from a man aged 30-40 years in good health and CMV-seropositive.

This clone was found a few times. The chain joins TRBV5-6 to TRBJ1-1; D is unresolved. Trimming removed 1 base at V and 0 bases at J, with 4 bases between. CDR3 length: 13 residues. In germline, CDR1 is SGHDT, CDR2 YYEEEE. The CDR3: CASSLSVNTEAFF. The DNA of the CDR3 is TGTGCCAGCAGCTTGTCAGTGAACACTGAAGCTTTCTTT.

The rearrangement uses TRBV2 and TRBJ1-2; D remains ambiguous. Trimming took 3 bases from V and 4 from J, leaving 3 bases between them. The CDR3 is 11 amino acids. CDR1 and CDR2 (germline): SNHLY, FYNNEI. CDR3 residues: CASSDSYGYTF. The CDR3 bases are TGTGCCAGCAGTGACAGCTATGGCTACACCTTC.